This T cell receptor (beta chain) appears in the sequencing data of a study of blood T cell repertoires in COVID-19. Profiling relied on immunoSEQ multiplex PCR, and the TCRdb table lists in-frame clones only, not all of them. The profile covers about 88,000 clones, with roughly nine tenths appearing a single time and approximately 1.6% taken by the ten largest. This clonotype originated in a man between 60 and 75 years old with acute or convalescent COVID-19. Source material: peripheral blood.

DNA of the CDR3: TGTGCCAGCAGTTTATGGCGGGAGGGCTTCGGAGATACGCAGTATTTT. It translates to CASSLWREGFGDTQYF. The rearrangement links TRBV6-2 or TRBV6-3 to TRBJ2-3; 9 positions match TRBD2. Germline V gene lookup returns CDR1 MNHEY and CDR2 SVGEGT. The CDR3 loop spans 16 amino acids. After removal of 4 bases from V and 5 bases from J, the junction contained 10 bases not matched to a gene.